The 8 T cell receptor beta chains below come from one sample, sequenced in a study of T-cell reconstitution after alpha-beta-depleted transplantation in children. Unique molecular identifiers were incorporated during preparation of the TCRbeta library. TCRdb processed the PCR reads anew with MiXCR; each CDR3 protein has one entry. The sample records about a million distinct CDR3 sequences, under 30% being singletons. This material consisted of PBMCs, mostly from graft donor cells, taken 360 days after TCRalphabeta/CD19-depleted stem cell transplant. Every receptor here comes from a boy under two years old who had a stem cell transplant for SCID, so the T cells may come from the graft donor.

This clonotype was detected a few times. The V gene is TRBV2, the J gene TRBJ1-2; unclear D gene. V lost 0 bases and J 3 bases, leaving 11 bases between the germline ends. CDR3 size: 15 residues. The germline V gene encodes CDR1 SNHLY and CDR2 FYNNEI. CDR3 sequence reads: CASSEAEHTYYGYTF. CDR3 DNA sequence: TGTGCCAGCAGTGAAGCCGAACATACATACTATGGCTACACCTTC.

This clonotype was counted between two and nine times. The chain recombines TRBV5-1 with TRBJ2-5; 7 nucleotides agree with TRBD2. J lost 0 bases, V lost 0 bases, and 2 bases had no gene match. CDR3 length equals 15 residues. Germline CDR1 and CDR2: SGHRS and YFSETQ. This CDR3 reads CASSLAGLDQETQYF. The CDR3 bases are TGCGCCAGCAGCTTGGCCGGACTAGACCAAGAGACCCAGTACTTC. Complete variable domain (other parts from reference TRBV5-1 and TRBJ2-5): KAGVTQTPRYLIKTRGQQVTLSCSPISGHRSVSWYQQTPGQGLQFLFEYFSETQRNKGNFPGRFSGRQFSNSRSEMNVSTLELGDSALYLCASSLAGLDQETQYFGPGTRLLVL.

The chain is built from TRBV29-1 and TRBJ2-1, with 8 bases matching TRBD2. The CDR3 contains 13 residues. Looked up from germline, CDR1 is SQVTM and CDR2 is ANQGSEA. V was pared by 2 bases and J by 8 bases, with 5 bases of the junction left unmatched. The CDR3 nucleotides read TGCAGCGTTGAACGGAGCGGGGGCGATGAGCAGTTCTTC. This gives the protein CSVERSGGDEQFF.

CDR3 sequence reads: CASSQDSAGVTSGANVLTF. In DNA, the CDR3 is TGCGCCAGCAGCCAAGATTCAGCGGGGGTTACCTCTGGGGCCAACGTCCTGACTTTC. The chain joins TRBV4-1 to TRBJ2-6, with TRBD2 matching over 8 bases. This CDR3 has 19 residues. Germline CDR1 and CDR2: MGHRA and YSYEKL. Trimming took 0 bases from V and 0 from J; bases not matched to a gene: 7.

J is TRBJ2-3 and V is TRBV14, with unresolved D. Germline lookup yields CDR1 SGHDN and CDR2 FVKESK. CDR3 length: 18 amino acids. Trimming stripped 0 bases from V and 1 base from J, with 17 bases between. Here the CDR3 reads CASSQDEAAAPGTDTQYF. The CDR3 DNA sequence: TGTGCCAGCAGCCAAGATGAAGCAGCCGCCCCCGGCACAGATACGCAGTATTTT.

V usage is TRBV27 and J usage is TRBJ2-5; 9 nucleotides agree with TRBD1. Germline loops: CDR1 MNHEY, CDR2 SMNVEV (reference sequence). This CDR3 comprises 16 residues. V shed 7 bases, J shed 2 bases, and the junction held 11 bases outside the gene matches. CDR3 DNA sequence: TGTGCCAGCACCAGGACAGGGGCAAACGTGCAAGAGACCCAGTACTTC. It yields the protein CASTRTGANVQETQYF.

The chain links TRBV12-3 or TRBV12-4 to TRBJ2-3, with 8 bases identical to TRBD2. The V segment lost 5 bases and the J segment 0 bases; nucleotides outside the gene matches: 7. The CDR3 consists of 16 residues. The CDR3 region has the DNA TGTGCCAGCAGTCCAGGGACTAGATCTAGCACAGATACGCAGTATTTT. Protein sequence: CASSPGTRSSTDTQYF.

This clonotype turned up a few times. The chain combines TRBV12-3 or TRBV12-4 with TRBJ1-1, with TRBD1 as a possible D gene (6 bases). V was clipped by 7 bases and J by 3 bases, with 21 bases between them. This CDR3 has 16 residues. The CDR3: CASIELQGNGDTEAFF. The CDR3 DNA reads TGTGCCAGCATCGAACTACAGGGAAATGGGGACACTGAAGCTTTCTTT.